A single sample is the source of the 26 T cell receptor beta chains below, sequenced in a study of PD-L1 blockade in urothelial cancer. Method: immunoSEQ multiplex PCR; TCRdb's copy keeps in-frame clones and lacks some. The sample lists some 84,000 clones; roughly 90% were seen once. Material: PBMCs, obtained around atezolizumab (anti-PD-L1) treatment. The receptor set was obtained from a woman aged 70-85 years with urothelial cancer.

This clone was recorded once. The rearrangement uses TRBV18 and TRBJ2-7; weak D call: TRBD1 (6 bases). CDR1 and CDR2 from the germline V gene are KGHSH and LQKENI. V was shortened by 1 base and J by 4 bases, with 14 bases between the two germline ends. The CDR3 extends over 15 amino acids. The DNA of the CDR3 is TGTGCCAGCTCACCACAGGACAGCTCGGGGTACGAGCAGTACTTC. Residues: CASSPQDSSGYEQYF.

The rearrangement links TRBV11-2 to TRBJ2-5; tentatively, D is TRBD2 (6 bases). Germline lookup yields CDR1 SGHAT and CDR2 FQNNGV. The CDR3 contains 15 residues. V gave up 5 bases and J gave up 5 bases, with 18 bases separating them. CDR3 amino acids: CASSPNSGLGETQYF. The DNA of the CDR3 is TGTGCCAGCAGCCCTAATAGCGGCCTGGGGGAGACCCAGTACTTC.

This chain uses TRBV29-1 with TRBJ1-2; 7 bases align to TRBD1. The germline V gene encodes CDR1 SQVTM and CDR2 ANQGSEA. CDR3 length equals 12 residues. J lost 8 bases, V lost 6 bases, and 9 bases had no gene match. The CDR3 spells CSVQTGTDGYTF. In DNA form, the CDR3 reads TGCAGCGTCCAAACCGGGACAGACGGCTACACCTTC.

In its sample, this clone was seen once. This sequence joins TRBV19 and TRBJ2-7; TRBD2 agrees at 10 bases. The CDR3 extends over 14 amino acids. CDR1 and CDR2 (germline): LNHDA, SQIVND (reference sequence). The V segment lost 5 bases and the J segment 5 bases; nucleotides outside the gene matches: 6. The CDR3 is CASSWSGGAHEQYF. CDR3 DNA sequence: TGTGCCAGTAGTTGGAGCGGGGGGGCCCACGAGCAGTACTTC.

This clone was detected a few times. The chain recombines TRBV5-1 with TRBJ1-3, with D possibly matching TRBD1 (5 bases). Looked up from germline, CDR1 is SGHRS and CDR2 is YFSETQ. The V gene lost 0 bases and the J gene lost 0 bases, with 7 bases spanning the gap. The CDR3 sequence is 15 residues long. The DNA for the CDR3 is TGCGCCAGCAGCTTGGGACAGTCCTCTGGAAACACCATATATTTT. This sequence encodes CASSLGQSSGNTIYF. The whole variable domain, remainder taken from reference TRBV5-1 and TRBJ1-3, is KAGVTQTPRYLIKTRGQQVTLSCSPISGHRSVSWYQQTPGQGLQFLFEYFSETQRNKGNFPGRFSGRQFSNSRSEMNVSTLELGDSALYLCASSLGQSSGNTIYFGEGSWLTVV.

V is TRBV10-3 and J is TRBJ1-2, with 7 bases that match TRBD1. With 7 bases clipped from V and 5 bases from J, the junction kept 13 bases outside the gene matches. CDR3 size: 15 residues. The germline V gene encodes CDR1 ENHRY and CDR2 SYGVKD. CDR3 coding DNA: TGTGCCATCACCCCCGGGACAGAGCGATTTTATGGCTACACCTTC. This translates into CAITPGTERFYGYTF.

The chain employs TRBV7-9 and TRBJ1-1; D is unclear. Trimming removed 0 bases at V and 0 bases at J, with 8 bases between. Germline V gene data show CDR1 as SEHNR and CDR2 as FQNEAQ (reference sequence). The CDR3 has 15 amino acids. The CDR3 nucleotides read TGTGCCAGCAGCTTAGCCTTAGGAGTGAACACTGAAGCTTTCTTT. This translates into CASSLALGVNTEAFF.

V gene TRBV28 combines with J gene TRBJ2-1; D ambiguous. The length of the CDR3 is 12 residues. Germline CDR1 is MDHEN and CDR2 is SYDVKM. The ends were cut back, 5 bases at V and 7 bases at J, with 9 bases in the middle. The CDR3: CASSISFNEQFF. The CDR3 region has the DNA TGTGCCAGCAGTATCTCGTTTAATGAGCAGTTCTTC.

This chain joins TRBV30 and TRBJ2-1; 10 bases align to TRBD2. The V gene end was trimmed by 7 bases and the J gene end by 0 bases; junction bases not matched to a gene: 0. Germline CDR1 reads GTSNPN; CDR2 reads SVGIG (reference sequence). The CDR3 spans 13 residues. In DNA, the CDR3 is TGTGCCTTAGCGGGAGGCTCCTACAATGAGCAGTTCTTC. Its translation: CALAGGSYNEQFF.

This clone was observed a few times. The chain couples TRBV4-1 to TRBJ1-2; D may be TRBD1 (5 bases). This CDR3 comprises 15 residues. The V end was cut by 4 bases, the J end by 5 bases, with 17 bases between. CDR1 is MGHRA, CDR2 YSYEKL, per germline. CDR3 DNA: TGCGCCAGCAGCCCTTCTCACGGACAAGTGTATGGCTACACCTTC. Translating gives CASSPSHGQVYGYTF.

The rearrangement joins TRBV14 to TRBJ2-5, with 9 bases that match TRBD2. The V and J ends lost 4 bases and 6 bases, in that order; junction bases with no gene match: 6. The CDR3 runs to 14 residues. Germline-derived CDR1 and CDR2 are SGHDN and FVKESK. As DNA, the CDR3 is TGTGCCAGCAGCCCCGTAGCGGGAGTAAAGACCCAGTACTTC. Translation: CASSPVAGVKTQYF.

In its sample, this clone was seen a few times. The chain links TRBV28 to TRBJ2-3; D gene ambiguous. Germline CDR1 is MDHEN and CDR2 is SYDVKM. V was clipped by 4 bases and J by 2 bases, with 19 bases between them. This CDR3 region has 17 residues. CDR3 in DNA: TGTGCCAGCAGTTCCTCAGTGGGCCTACTCGACACAGATACGCAGTATTTT. It is translated as CASSSSVGLLDTDTQYF. Complete variable domain (other parts from reference TRBV28 and TRBJ2-3): DVKVTQSSRYLVKRTGEKVFLECVQDMDHENMFWYRQDPGLGLRLIYFSYDVKMKEKGDIPEGYSVSREKKERFSLILESASTNQTSMYLCASSSSVGLLDTDTQYFGPGTRLTVL.

CDR3 nucleotides: TGCGCCAGCAGCCAGTACGCAGCAGATACGCAGTATTTT. As protein: CASSQYAADTQYF. V gene TRBV4-3 combines with J gene TRBJ2-3; D is uncertain. Per germline, CDR1 LGHNA and CDR2 YSLEER. The V and J ends lost 3 bases and 4 bases respectively, with 8 bases between them. The CDR3 contains 13 residues.

This sequence joins TRBV7-9 and TRBJ1-2; perhaps TRBD1 as D (6 bases). The CDR3 is made up of 16 amino acids. Germline loops: CDR1 SEHNR, CDR2 FQNEAQ (reference sequence). V lost 0 bases and J lost 4, with 15 bases in between. The CDR3 sequence is CASSLAETGPGYGYTF. The CDR3 region has the DNA TGTGCCAGCAGCTTAGCGGAGACAGGCCCTGGCTATGGCTACACCTTC.

V gene TRBV25-1 combines with J gene TRBJ1-2, with 7 bases matching TRBD1. The trim removed 6 bases at V and 8 bases at J, leaving 6 bases unmatched. Germline values: CDR1 MGHDK, CDR2 SYGVNS. The CDR3 loop spans 12 amino acids. CDR3 residues: CASSRGMGGYTF. The CDR3 DNA reads as TGTGCCAGCAGCAGGGGGATGGGGGGCTACACCTTC.

V usage is TRBV5-4 and J usage is TRBJ2-7; D is uncertain. This CDR3 region has 14 residues. V dropped 0 bases and J dropped 7 bases, with 14 bases sitting between them. The germline CDR1 and CDR2 sequences are SGHNT and YYREEE (reference sequence). The CDR3: CASSLDARPREQYF. The CDR3, as DNA: TGTGCCAGCAGCTTGGATGCTCGACCCAGGGAGCAGTACTTC.

This chain uses TRBV27 with TRBJ2-1; 9 nucleotides match TRBD1. Trimming removed 5 bases from V and 3 bases from J; junction bases left unmatched: 8. Germline CDR1 MNHEY, CDR2 SMNVEV (reference sequence). The CDR3 runs 16 residues. CDR3 DNA: TGTGCCAGCAGTACAACAGGGGGCGGGTTCTACAATGAGCAGTTCTTC. Translating it yields CASSTTGGGFYNEQFF.

In DNA, the CDR3 is TGTGCCAGCAGCCCAGGGGCGAGCTGGCCGATCACTGAAGCTTTCTTT. This gives the protein CASSPGASWPITEAFF. The V call is TRBV7-9, the J call TRBJ1-1; D is possibly TRBD1 (6 bases). The V end was cut by 5 bases, the J end by 4 bases, with 20 bases between. The CDR3 extends over 16 amino acids. Germline CDR1 is SEHNR and CDR2 is FQNEAQ (reference sequence).

The chain is built from TRBV30 and TRBJ2-1; the match to TRBD2 covers 10 bases. The germline gives CDR1 GTSNPN, CDR2 SVGIG (reference sequence). The CDR3 is made up of 15 amino acids. V lost 0 bases, J lost 6 bases, and 5 bases stayed unmatched. Here the CDR3 reads CAWSVAGGPLNEQFF. CDR3 bases: TGTGCCTGGAGTGTAGCGGGAGGGCCTCTCAATGAGCAGTTCTTC.

The rearrangement links TRBV6-1 to TRBJ2-2; 10 positions agree with TRBD1. The J segment lost 4 bases and the V segment lost 4 bases, leaving 3 bases of the junction unmatched. The CDR3 extends over 15 amino acids. Germline V gene lookup returns CDR1 MNHNS and CDR2 SASEGT. In nucleotides, the CDR3 is TGTGCCAGCAGTGCGGGACAGGGGACCACCGGGGAGCTGTTTTTT. Its translation: CASSAGQGTTGELFF.

Only one count was recorded for this clone. The chain has TRBV30 and TRBJ1-1, with D tentatively TRBD1 (5 bases). The CDR3 is 12 amino acids. Germline CDR1 reads GTSNPN; CDR2 reads SVGIG (reference sequence). V lost 2 bases and J 8 bases, leaving 12 bases between the germline ends. This CDR3 is CAWSLTVLEAFF. The CDR3 DNA reads TGTGCCTGGAGTCTGACAGTTTTGGAAGCTTTCTTT.

The chain recombines TRBV28 with TRBJ2-7; D not certain. Trimming shortened V by 6 bases and J by 3 bases, and 18 bases separated the two germline ends. CDR3 length: 15 amino acids. Germline-derived CDR1 and CDR2 are MDHEN and SYDVKM. The CDR3 reads CASSPGDSSDYEQYF. DNA for the CDR3: TGTGCCAGCAGCCCAGGCGATAGTTCGGACTACGAGCAGTACTTC. The full variable domain, completed using reference TRBV28 and TRBJ2-7, is DVKVTQSSRYLVKRTGEKVFLECVQDMDHENMFWYRQDPGLGLRLIYFSYDVKMKEKGDIPEGYSVSREKKERFSLILESASTNQTSMYLCASSPGDSSDYEQYFGPGTRLTVT.

V and J are TRBV23-1 and TRBJ1-4; 8 positions agree with TRBD1. TRBV23-1 is annotated as an ORF whose role is uncertain. V shed 2 bases, J shed 0 bases, and the junction held 5 bases outside the gene matches. The length of the CDR3 is 17 residues. The CDR3 reads CASSQPGQDATNEKLFF. In nucleotides, the CDR3 is TGCGCCAGCAGTCAACCGGGACAGGACGCAACTAATGAAAAACTGTTTTTT.

The chain joins TRBV29-1 to TRBJ2-3, with a possible D match to TRBD2 (6 bases). Between the trimmed V and J ends, which lost 5 bases and 3 bases, there was a span of 12 bases. Germline loops: CDR1 SQVTM, CDR2 ANQGSEA. The CDR3 extends over 13 amino acids. For the CDR3, the DNA is TGCAGCGTTCAGAAGAGCGGGACAGATACGCAGTATTTT. This translates into CSVQKSGTDTQYF.

This sequence joins TRBV6-6 and TRBJ1-2; 7 bases are a match to TRBD1. Germline loops: CDR1 MNHNY, CDR2 SVGAGI (reference sequence). V lost 5 bases and J lost 11; bases outside the gene matches: 20. CDR3 length: 16 residues. CDR3 nucleotides: TGTGCCAGCAGTACTACGGGGATGGGCGGGACAGCAGCATACACCTTC. The encoded protein is CASSTTGMGGTAAYTF.

The chain joins TRBV18 to TRBJ1-2; 7 bases are a match to TRBD1. From germline, CDR1 is KGHSH and CDR2 LQKENI. The J segment lost 4 bases and the V segment lost 1 base, leaving 6 bases of the junction unmatched. The CDR3 loop spans 15 amino acids. The CDR3 nucleotides are TGTGCCAGCTCACCACAGAGCCGGGACAGCTATGGCTACACCTTC. As protein: CASSPQSRDSYGYTF.